This TCR beta chain was sequenced in a study of cytomegalovirus exposure and HLA in healthy donors. The study's findings and limits: With further analysis later on, most CMV-associated TCR beta chains appeared HLA-restricted. An analysis done earlier found most TCR beta V segments productive about 87% or about 30% of the time. Using the classifier, cytomegalovirus status was reportedly diagnosed with high specificity and sensitivity.

The donors, nominally healthy at sampling, likely had unrecorded immune exposures. PCR used 60 Vbeta primers and 13 Jbeta primers. Only in-frame clones appear in the TCRdb table, and some are missing; sequencing was by immunoSEQ multiplex PCR. The table includes approximately 110,000 clones, around 80% detected once. This CDR3 comprises 14 residues. The V end was cut by 3 bases, the J end by 1 base, with 6 bases between. From germline, CDR1 is KGHSH and CDR2 LQKENI. A word on this clone: Its antigen is unknown.

The chain couples TRBV18 to TRBJ1-4; D gene ambiguous. The sequencing sample was made of PBMCs. The TCR originated in a woman in her thirties or forties in good health and CMV-seronegative. This chain's CDR3 is CASSPAGTNEKLFF. The DNA of the CDR3 is TGTGCCAGCTCACCTGCGGGAACTAATGAAAAACTGTTTTTT.